This T cell receptor (beta chain) was obtained from a study of blood T cell repertoires in COVID-19. Overall study: PBMCs, B-cell-depleted T cells, or T cells were the source of the cDNA or gDNA that made up the material.

TCRdb's copy holds only in-frame clones and misses some; the assay was immunoSEQ multiplex PCR. Altogether 90,000 to 120,000 clones are present, around 82% being singletons, with the ten largest covering about 4%. This CDR3 comprises 15 residues. V was shortened by 3 bases and J by 2 bases, with 13 bases between the two germline ends. Per germline, CDR1 KGHSH and CDR2 LQKENI. The clonotype comes from a human donor in a cohort sampled during active COVID-19. The rearrangement uses TRBV18 and TRBJ1-1; D not certain. The sequencing sample was made of peripheral blood. DNA of the CDR3: TGTGCCAGCTCACCGCCCGGGTCTCTAAACACTGAAGCTTTCTTT. Its protein product is CASSPPGSLNTEAFF.